The TCR beta chain described here comes from a study of T cell responses to AZD1222 COVID-19 vaccine. Overall study findings and caveats: Spike-specific TCR breadth and depth grew following two AZD1222 doses. Baseline seropositives among AZD1222 recipients totaled only 6 or 7. The sample set comprised mostly white British donors with more females, and clonal diversity was possibly underestimated.

CDR3 length: 17 amino acids. Losses at the gene ends were 3 bases for V and 8 bases for J; bases not matched to a gene: 15. CDR1 is SGHRS, CDR2 YFSETQ, per germline. Clones were sequenced by immunoSEQ multiplex PCR, and TCRdb holds only the in-frame ones, with some missing. The data contain roughly 54,000 clones, more than 80% of them singletons. To note about this clone: Its antigen remains unknown.

The chain employs TRBV5-1 and TRBJ2-1, with 9 bases that match TRBD2. The sequences come from peripheral blood, collected 28 days after the second AZD1222 dose. The TCR originated in an adult who received the AZD1222 COVID-19 vaccine. The DNA of the CDR3 is TGCGCCAGCAGCTCGCACATGAGTGGGCTAGCGGGATATGAGCAGTTCTTC. Its protein is CASSSHMSGLAGYEQFF.